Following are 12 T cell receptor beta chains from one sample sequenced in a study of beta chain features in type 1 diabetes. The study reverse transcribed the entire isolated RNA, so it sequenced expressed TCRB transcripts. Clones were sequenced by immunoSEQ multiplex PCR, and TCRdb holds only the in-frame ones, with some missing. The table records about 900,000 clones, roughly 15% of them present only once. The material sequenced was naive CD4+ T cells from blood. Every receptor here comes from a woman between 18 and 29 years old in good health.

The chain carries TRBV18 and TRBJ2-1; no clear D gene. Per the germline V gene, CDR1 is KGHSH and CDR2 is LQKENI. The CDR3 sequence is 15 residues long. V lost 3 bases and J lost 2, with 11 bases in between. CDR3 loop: CASSPERQTYNEQFF. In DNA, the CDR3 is TGTGCCAGCTCACCGGAGAGGCAGACCTACAATGAGCAGTTCTTC.

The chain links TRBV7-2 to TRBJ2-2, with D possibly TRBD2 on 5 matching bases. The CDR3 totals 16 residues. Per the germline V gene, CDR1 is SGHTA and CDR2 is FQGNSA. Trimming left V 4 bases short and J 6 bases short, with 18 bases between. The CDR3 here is CASSSPRGRVSGELFF. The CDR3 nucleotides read TGTGCCAGCAGCTCCCCCCGGGGTCGGGTATCCGGGGAGCTGTTTTTT.

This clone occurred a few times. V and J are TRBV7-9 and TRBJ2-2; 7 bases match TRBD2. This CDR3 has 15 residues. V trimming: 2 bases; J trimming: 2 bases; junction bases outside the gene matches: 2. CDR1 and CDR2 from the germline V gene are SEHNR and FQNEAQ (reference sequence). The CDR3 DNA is TGTGCCAGCAGCTTAATGGGACTAAACACCGGGGAGCTGTTTTTT. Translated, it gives CASSLMGLNTGELFF.

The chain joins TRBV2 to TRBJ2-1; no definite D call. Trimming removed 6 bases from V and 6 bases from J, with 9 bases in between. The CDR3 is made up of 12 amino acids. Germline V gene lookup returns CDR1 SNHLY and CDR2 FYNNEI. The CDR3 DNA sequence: TGTGCCAGCAGACCAGATTTCAATGAGCAGTTCTTC. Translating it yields CASRPDFNEQFF.

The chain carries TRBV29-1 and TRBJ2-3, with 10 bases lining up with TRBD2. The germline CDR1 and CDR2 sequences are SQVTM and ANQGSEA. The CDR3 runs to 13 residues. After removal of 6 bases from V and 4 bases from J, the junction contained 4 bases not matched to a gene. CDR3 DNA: TGCAGCGTCAAAGCGGGAGGGGCAGATACGCAGTATTTT. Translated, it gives CSVKAGGADTQYF.

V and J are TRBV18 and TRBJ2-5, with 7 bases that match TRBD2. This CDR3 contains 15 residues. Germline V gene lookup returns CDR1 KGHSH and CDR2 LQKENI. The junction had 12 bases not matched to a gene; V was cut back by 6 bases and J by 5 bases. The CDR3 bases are TGTGCCAGCTCGGATCTCGGACACGGGGGGGAGACCCAGTACTTC. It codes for CASSDLGHGGETQYF.

The CDR3 protein is CASSKGQGARNEQFF. CDR3 DNA sequence: TGTGCCAGCAGCAAAGGACAGGGGGCGAGAAATGAGCAGTTCTTC. This chain links TRBV6-5 with TRBJ2-1; 11 nucleotides agree with TRBD1. V was pared by 6 bases and J by 7 bases, with 8 bases of the junction left unmatched. This CDR3 contains 15 residues. Germline CDR1 reads MNHEY; CDR2 reads SVGAGI.

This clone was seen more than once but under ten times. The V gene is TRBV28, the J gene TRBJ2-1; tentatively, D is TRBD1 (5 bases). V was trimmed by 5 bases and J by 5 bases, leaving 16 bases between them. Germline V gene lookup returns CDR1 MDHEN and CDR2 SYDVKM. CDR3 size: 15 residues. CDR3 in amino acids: CASSIQGFYHNEQFF. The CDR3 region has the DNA TGTGCCAGCAGTATTCAGGGATTTTACCACAATGAGCAGTTCTTC.

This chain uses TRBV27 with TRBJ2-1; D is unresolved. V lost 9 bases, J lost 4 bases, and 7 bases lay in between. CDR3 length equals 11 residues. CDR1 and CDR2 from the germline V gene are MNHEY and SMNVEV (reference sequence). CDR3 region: CARVIYNEQFF. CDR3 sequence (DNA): TGTGCCAGGGTGATATACAATGAGCAGTTCTTC.

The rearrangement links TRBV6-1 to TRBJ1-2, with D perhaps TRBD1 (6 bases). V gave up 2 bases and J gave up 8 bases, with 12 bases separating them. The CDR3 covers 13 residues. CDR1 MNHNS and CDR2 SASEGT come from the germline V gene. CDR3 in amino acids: CASSETGLSGYTF. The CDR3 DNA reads TGTGCCAGCAGTGAAACAGGGTTATCAGGCTACACCTTC.

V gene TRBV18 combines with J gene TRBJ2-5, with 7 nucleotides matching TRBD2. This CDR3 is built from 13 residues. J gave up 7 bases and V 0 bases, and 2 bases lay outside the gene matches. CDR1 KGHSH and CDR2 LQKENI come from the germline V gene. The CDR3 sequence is CASSPPPGGTQYF. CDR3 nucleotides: TGTGCCAGCTCACCACCGCCGGGGGGGACCCAGTACTTC.

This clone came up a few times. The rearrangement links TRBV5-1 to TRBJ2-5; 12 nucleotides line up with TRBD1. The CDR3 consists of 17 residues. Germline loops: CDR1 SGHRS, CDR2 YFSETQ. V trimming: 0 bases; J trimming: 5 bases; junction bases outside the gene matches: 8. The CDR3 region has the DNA TGCGCCAGCAGCTTGGTGCCACCGGGACAGGGGGCTGAGACCCAGTACTTC. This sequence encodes CASSLVPPGQGAETQYF. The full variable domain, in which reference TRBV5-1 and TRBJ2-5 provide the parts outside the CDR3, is KAGVTQTPRYLIKTRGQQVTLSCSPISGHRSVSWYQQTPGQGLQFLFEYFSETQRNKGNFPGRFSGRQFSNSRSEMNVSTLELGDSALYLCASSLVPPGQGAETQYFGPGTRLLVL.